Listed below are T cell receptor beta chains from one sample, sequenced in a study of control samples from healthy donors and cancer patients. Produced via immunoSEQ multiplex PCR; TCRdb's table is partial and in-frame only. Seen here are over 100,000 clones, around 90% observed once, and the top ten hold around 5.8%. The specimen was blood. These TCRs come from a man aged 18-30 years in good health. Each CDR3 is given with its conserved first and last residue. A D gene is named only where the DNA matches it firmly. Clone size is not always given. Where it is, it says once, few, many or a class for expanded clones.

v_gene: TRBV5-4
abundance: NA
j_gene: TRBJ1-2
len: 15
d_gene: NA
CDR3aa: CASSLAGALNYGYTF
CDR3nt: TGTGCCAGCAGCTTGGCGGGGGCGCTGAACTATGGCTACACCTTC

v_gene: TRBV7-9
abundance: NA
j_gene: TRBJ1-3
len: 15
d_gene: TRBD1
CDR3aa: CASSKPGQGENTIYF
CDR3nt: TGTGCCAGCTCCAAACCGGGACAGGGGGAAAACACCATATATTTT

v_gene: TRBV2
abundance: NA
j_gene: TRBJ1-2
len: 14
d_gene: NA
CDR3aa: CASSEYRWDYGYTF
CDR3nt: TGTGCCAGCAGTGAATACAGGTGGGACTATGGCTACACCTTC

v_gene: TRBV6-6
abundance: NA
j_gene: TRBJ2-3
len: 17
d_gene: TRBD2
CDR3aa: CASSLYTGGRITDTQYF
CDR3nt: TGTGCCAGCAGTCTTTACACGGGAGGGAGGATAACAGATACGCAGTATTTT

v_gene: TRBV6-4
abundance: NA
j_gene: TRBJ1-2
len: 12
d_gene: TRBD1
CDR3aa: CATRDRNYGYTF
CDR3nt: TGTGCCACCCGGGACAGGAACTATGGCTACACCTTC

v_gene: TRBV9
abundance: once
j_gene: TRBJ1-2
len: 13
d_gene: NA
CDR3aa: CASSVGTDYGYTF
CDR3nt: TGTGCCAGCAGCGTAGGGACGGACTATGGCTACACCTTC

v_gene: TRBV5-6
abundance: NA
j_gene: TRBJ1-2
len: 15
d_gene: NA
CDR3aa: CASSPGAGGAGGYTF
CDR3nt: TGTGCCAGCAGCCCAGGTGCGGGGGGCGCGGGTGGCTACACCTTC

v_gene: TRBV7-2
abundance: once
j_gene: TRBJ2-2
len: 14
d_gene: NA
CDR3aa: CASSFAVGTGELFF
CDR3nt: TGTGCCAGCAGCTTCGCAGTAGGGACCGGGGAGCTGTTTTTT

v_gene: TRBV6-5
abundance: once
j_gene: TRBJ1-2
len: 16
d_gene: TRBD1
CDR3aa: CASSYSAGGANYGYTF
CDR3nt: TGTGCCAGCAGTTACTCGGCAGGGGGGGCTAACTATGGCTACACCTTC

v_gene: TRBV7-9
abundance: NA
j_gene: TRBJ2-3
len: 14
d_gene: NA
CDR3aa: CASSLVRDPDTQYF
CDR3nt: TGTGCCAGCAGCTTAGTCAGGGACCCAGATACGCAGTATTTT

v_gene: TRBV27
abundance: NA
j_gene: TRBJ2-1
len: 13
d_gene: NA
CDR3aa: CASSSTGRNEQFF
CDR3nt: TGTGCCAGCAGTTCTACAGGGAGGAATGAGCAGTTCTTC

v_gene: TRBV7-2
abundance: NA
j_gene: TRBJ2-7
len: 13
d_gene: TRBD2
CDR3aa: CASSYGGAYEQYF
CDR3nt: TGTGCCAGCAGTTACGGGGGGGCCTACGAGCAGTACTTC